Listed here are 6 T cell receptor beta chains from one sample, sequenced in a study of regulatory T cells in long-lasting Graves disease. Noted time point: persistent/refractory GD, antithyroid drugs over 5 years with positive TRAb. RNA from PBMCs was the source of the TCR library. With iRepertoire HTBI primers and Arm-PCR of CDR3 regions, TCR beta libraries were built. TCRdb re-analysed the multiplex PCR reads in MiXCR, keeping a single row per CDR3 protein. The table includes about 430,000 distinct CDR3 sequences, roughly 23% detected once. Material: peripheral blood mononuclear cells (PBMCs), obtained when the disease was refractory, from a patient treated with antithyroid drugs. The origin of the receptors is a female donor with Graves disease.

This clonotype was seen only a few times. Here the CDR3 reads CASSFGDLYEQYF. The CDR3 region has the DNA TGTGCCAGCAGTTTCGGGGATCTCTACGAGCAGTACTTC. This chain connects TRBV12-3 or TRBV12-4 to TRBJ2-7; a possible D gene is TRBD2 (5 bases). The CDR3 contains 13 residues. V was shortened by 3 bases and J by 3 bases, with 9 bases between the two germline ends.

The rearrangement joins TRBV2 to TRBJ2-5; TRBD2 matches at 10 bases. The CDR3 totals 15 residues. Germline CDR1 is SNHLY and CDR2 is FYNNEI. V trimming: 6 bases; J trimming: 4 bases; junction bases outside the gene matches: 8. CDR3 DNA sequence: TGTGCCAGCAGCACGAGCGGGAGGGCCATAGAGACCCAGTACTTC. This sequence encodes CASSTSGRAIETQYF.

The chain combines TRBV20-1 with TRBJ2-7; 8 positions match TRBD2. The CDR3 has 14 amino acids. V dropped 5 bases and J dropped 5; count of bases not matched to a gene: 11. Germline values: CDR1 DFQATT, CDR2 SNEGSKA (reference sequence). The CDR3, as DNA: TGCAGTGCTGAGGGACTAGAGGGAGAGGACGAGCAGTACTTC. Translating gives CSAEGLEGEDEQYF.

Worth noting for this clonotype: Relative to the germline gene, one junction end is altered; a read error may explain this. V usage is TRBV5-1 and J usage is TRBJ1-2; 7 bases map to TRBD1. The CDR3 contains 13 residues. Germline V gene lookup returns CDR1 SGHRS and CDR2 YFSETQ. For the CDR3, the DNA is TGCGCCAGCAGATTGGAGGGGGCGAAGGGCTACACCTTC. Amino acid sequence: CASRLEGAKGYTF.

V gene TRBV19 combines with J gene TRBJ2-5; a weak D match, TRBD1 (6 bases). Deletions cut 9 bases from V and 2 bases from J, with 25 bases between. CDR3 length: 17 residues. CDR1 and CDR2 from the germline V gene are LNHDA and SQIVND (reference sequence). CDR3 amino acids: CARNRDPEVGRQETQYF. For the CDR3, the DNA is TGTGCCAGAAACAGGGATCCAGAAGTAGGTCGACAAGAGACCCAGTACTTC.

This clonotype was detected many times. The DNA of the CDR3 is TGTGCCAGCAGTTTGGACGGAGGGCTAACTGAAGCTTTCTTT. Translating gives CASSLDGGLTEAFF. This sequence joins TRBV27 and TRBJ1-1; D ambiguous. The CDR3 totals 14 residues. Trimming pared 3 bases from V and 5 bases from J, leaving 13 bases between. In germline, CDR1 is MNHEY, CDR2 SMNVEV (reference sequence).